The 16 T cell receptor beta chains in this list originate from one sample, sequenced in a study of regulatory T cells in long-lasting Graves disease (dated by TCRdb to about 2021). Sample time point, as interpreted from the label and publication: persistent/refractory GD, antithyroid drugs over 5 years with positive TRAb. For both TCR sequencing and RNA sequencing, RNA was extracted from PBMCs in TRIzol. The method was multiplex PCR. Sequencing relied on an Illumina HiSeq 4000. To build TCR beta libraries, CDR3 regions were amplified by Arm-PCR using iRepertoire HTBI primers. TCRdb reprocessing: public reads trimmed at Q25 with fastp, clones called with MiXCR, in-frame beta chains kept. Every distinct CDR3 protein forms one entry, paired with its most common genes and DNA. The sample table contains hundreds of thousands of distinct CDR3 sequences; only one count was recorded for roughly 30% of them. The ten largest clones represent about two fifths of the sample.

Sequencing used peripheral blood mononuclear cells (PBMCs), obtained when the disease was refractory, from a patient treated with antithyroid drugs. Receptors originate from a female donor with Graves disease.

This chain connects TRBV11-2 to TRBJ2-7; 7 positions agree with TRBD1. Looked up from germline, CDR1 is SGHAT and CDR2 is FQNNGV. V trimming: 5 bases; J trimming: 3 bases; junction bases outside the gene matches: 13. CDR3 size: 16 residues. The CDR3 is CASSRRHGTANYEQYF. The CDR3 DNA reads as TGTGCCAGCAGCCGACGGCACGGGACAGCGAACTACGAGCAGTACTTC. Supplemented by reference TRBV11-2 and TRBJ2-7, the full variable domain reads EAGVAQSPRYKIIEKRQSVAFWCNPISGHATLYWYQQILGQGPKLLIQFQNNGVVDDSQLPKDRFSAERLKGVDSTLKIQPAKLEDSAVYLCASSRRHGTANYEQYFGPGTRLTVT.

The V gene is TRBV6-5, the J gene TRBJ1-1; D might be TRBD1 (6 bases). The V gene's germline CDR1 is MNHEY and CDR2 SVGAGI. The CDR3 runs to 19 residues. V shed 0 bases and J shed 5 bases, with 25 bases lying between them. The CDR3 DNA sequence: TGTGCCAGCAGTTACTCGAGTGCTCGGACAGCCGGAGGTGATACTGAAGCTTTCTTT. Amino acid sequence: CASSYSSARTAGGDTEAFF.

The V call is TRBV6-1, the J call TRBJ1-2; D remains unclear. The length of the CDR3 is 13 residues. The V gene lost 3 bases and the J gene lost 8 bases, with 13 bases spanning the gap. In germline, CDR1 is MNHNS, CDR2 SASEGT. The CDR3 DNA is TGTGCCAGCAGTGACCAGGTGCTAGGGGGCTACACCTTC. It specifies CASSDQVLGGYTF.

This clonotype occurred a few times. The CDR3 sequence is CASSQARGHEQYF. CDR3 sequence (DNA): TGTGCCAGCAGTCAGGCGAGAGGCCACGAGCAGTACTTC. The chain links TRBV12-3 or TRBV12-4 to TRBJ2-7; D uncertain. V gave up 5 bases and J gave up 5 bases, with 13 bases separating them. The CDR3 loop spans 13 amino acids.

The J gene is TRBJ1-2, the V gene TRBV29-1, with D unclear. With 5 bases removed from V and 1 base from J, the gap between germline ends came to 8 bases. The CDR3 loop spans 12 amino acids. The V gene's germline CDR1 is SQVTM and CDR2 ANQGSEA. In nucleotides, the CDR3 is TGCAGCGTTTGGTCCTTTAACTATGGCTACACCTTC. Its protein is CSVWSFNYGYTF.

This chain joins TRBV18 and TRBJ1-5, with TRBD1 as a possible D gene (5 bases). The germline V gene has CDR1 KGHSH and CDR2 LQKENI. This CDR3 region has 15 residues. The ends were cut back, 5 bases at V and 3 bases at J, with 14 bases in the middle. This chain's CDR3 is CASSKGDGYNQPQHF. CDR3 in DNA: TGTGCCAGCTCAAAAGGGGACGGTTACAATCAGCCCCAGCATTTT.

This clonotype was picked up a small number of times. V and J are TRBV6-1 and TRBJ2-7; TRBD1 matches 8 bases. Germline CDR1 reads MNHNS; CDR2 reads SASEGT. V lost 8 bases and J lost 0; bases outside the gene matches: 9. The CDR3 has 15 residues. The CDR3 here is CASLRDRTSSYEQYF. DNA for the CDR3: TGTGCCAGCCTCAGGGACAGGACGAGCTCCTACGAGCAGTACTTC.

The CDR3 DNA reads TGTGCCAGCAGTTACCGTAGGACACCCTCGTCACCCCTCCACTTT. Amino acid sequence: CASSYRRTPSSPLHF. The rearrangement links TRBV6-9 to TRBJ1-6, with D maybe TRBD1 (5 bases). This CDR3 region has 15 residues. Germline values: CDR1 MNHGY, CDR2 SVAAGI. V lost 3 bases to trimming and J lost 10 bases, with 16 bases between them.

This clonotype was found many times. The chain carries TRBV11-2 and TRBJ2-7; 8 nucleotides align to TRBD1. Germline V CDR1 and CDR2: SGHAT, FQNNGV. Losses at the gene ends were 3 bases for V and 6 bases for J; bases not matched to a gene: 1. This CDR3 is built from 12 residues. The CDR3 region has the DNA TGTGCCAGCAGCTTCGGACAGGGCGAGCAGTACTTC. It codes for CASSFGQGEQYF.

This CDR3 reads CASSEAVGLDIQYF. The CDR3 DNA is TGTGCCAGCAGTGAAGCAGTGGGTTTGGACATTCAGTACTTC. The V and J genes are TRBV6-1 and TRBJ2-4; no definite D call. The length of the CDR3 is 14 residues. The germline gives CDR1 MNHNS, CDR2 SASEGT. V was cut by 0 bases and J by 8 bases, with 11 bases left in between.

This clonotype came up a few times. The chain combines TRBV3-1 with TRBJ1-5, with D uncertain. CDR1 and CDR2 from the germline V gene are LGHDT and YNNKEL (reference sequence). V was trimmed by 2 bases and J by 4 bases, leaving 9 bases between them. The CDR3 spans 14 residues. The CDR3 sequence: CASSQHGENQPQHF. The CDR3 bases are TGTGCCAGCAGCCAACACGGTGAGAATCAGCCCCAGCATTTT.

The chain is built from TRBV6-9 and TRBJ2-3; 11 bases fit TRBD2. V dropped 3 bases and J dropped 5; count of bases not matched to a gene: 10. Germline CDR1 is MNHGY and CDR2 is SVAAGI. This CDR3 is 17 amino acids long. This CDR3 reads CASSYTLLAGGGDTQYF. DNA of the CDR3: TGTGCCAGCAGTTACACCCTCCTAGCGGGAGGTGGAGATACGCAGTATTTT.

The genes are TRBV28 and TRBJ2-1, with D maybe TRBD2 (5 bases). Germline V gives CDR1 MDHEN, CDR2 SYDVKM. This CDR3 contains 15 residues. V lost 3 bases and J lost 4, with 13 bases in between. CDR3 DNA sequence: TGTGCCAGCAGTTTTTCTCCGAGGGCTTACAATGAGCAGTTCTTC. It specifies CASSFSPRAYNEQFF.

The table lists this clonotype with many counts. The J gene is TRBJ1-1, the V gene TRBV5-1; D ambiguous. The CDR3 is made up of 13 amino acids. Germline CDR1 and CDR2: SGHRS and YFSETQ. Deletions cut 0 bases from V and 7 bases from J, with 10 bases between. The chain's CDR3 is CASSLATVFEAFF. The CDR3 DNA reads as TGCGCCAGCAGCTTGGCGACGGTTTTTGAAGCTTTCTTT.

This clonotype was seen a few times. The rearrangement uses TRBV6-1 and TRBJ2-3, with D possibly being TRBD2 (5 bases). The germline CDR1 and CDR2 sequences are MNHNS and SASEGT. The CDR3 has 17 amino acids. Trimming shortened V by 7 bases and J by 6 bases, and 26 bases separated the two germline ends. The chain's CDR3 is CASTPYGLGSRGDTQYF. DNA for the CDR3: TGTGCCAGCACCCCCTACGGCCTAGGGAGTAGAGGGGATACGCAGTATTTT.

The chain links TRBV7-3 to TRBJ2-2, with D unclear. Trimming cost V 1 base and J 7 bases, with 4 bases left between them. CDR3 size: 12 residues. CDR1 and CDR2 from the germline V gene are SGHTA and FQGTGA. The CDR3 DNA sequence: TGTGCCAGCAGCTTAAGGGACGGGGAGCTGTTTTTT. This encodes CASSLRDGELFF.